The clone carrying this T cell receptor (beta chain) was seen a handful of times. Its antigen remains unknown. The sample originates from a study of T cells in localized non-small cell lung cancer. General study points: Measurement of T cell clonality placed uninvolved adjacent lung highest, above the level in tumor. Because only a single region of the tumor was sequenced, heterogeneity remains possible. Prolonged overall survival went with higher T cell density in the blood. Adjacent lung held a median approximately 57 of the top 100 tumor clones.

The V segment lost 6 bases and the J segment 3 bases; nucleotides outside the gene matches: 5. Looked up from germline, CDR1 is MNHGY and CDR2 is SAAAGT. This CDR3 has 14 amino acids. Produced via immunoSEQ multiplex PCR; TCRdb's table is partial and in-frame only. The sample lists 3,000 or so clones; about 20% were seen once. The rearrangement uses TRBV6-8 and TRBJ2-7; TRBD2 aligns across 10 bases. The source of this sequence is a female donor older than 55 with stage I lung adenocarcinoma. The sequences come from lung tumor tissue, collected before any cancer treatment. CDR3: CASSPGTSVYEQYF. The CDR3 region has the DNA TGTGCCAGCAGCCCCGGGACTAGCGTCTACGAGCAGTACTTC.